Following are 10 T cell receptor beta chains from one sample sequenced in a study of immune heterogeneity within non-small cell lung tumors. Template input, which was bulk tumor genomic DNA, totaled roughly 590 ng per sample. From each primary tumor, several far-apart biopsies were obtained during surgery. Their non-small cell lung cancer was newly diagnosed and untreated, and the patients underwent curative surgery. Multiplex PCR relied on 32 V and 13 J primers to amplify TCR beta CDR3. TCRdb reanalysed the multiplex PCR reads using MiXCR and keeps one entry per CDR3 protein. The table lists over 5,500 distinct CDR3 sequences, 22% of them singletons, with around 14% in the top ten. Input material: lung tumor tissue. The receptors stem from a female donor with non-small cell lung cancer.

A word on this clonotype: The final CDR3 position lacks the conserved phenylalanine or tryptophan, pointing to a likely read error. No DNA is shown, since the ends of the CDR3 on it are uncertain; the CDR3 is the one TCRdb lists. The rearrangement links TRBV29-1 to TRBJ1-2; TRBD1 was called by the table and not checked on the DNA. The CDR3 extends over 10 residues, inclusive of both ends. Per the germline V gene, CDR1 is SQVTM and CDR2 is ANQGSEA. The CDR3: CSVEDGGQDY.

By sample share, this clonotype is medium-sized. V gene TRBV28 combines with J gene TRBJ1-2; TRBD1 might be the D (6 bases). Germline CDR1 and CDR2: MDHEN and SYDVKM. The V and J ends lost 6 bases and 4 bases respectively, with 9 bases between them. The CDR3 contains 12 residues. CDR3 protein: CASRQGSYGYTF. CDR3 nucleotides: TGTGCCAGCAGACAGGGATCCTATGGCTACACCTTC.

This chain connects TRBV19 to TRBJ2-2, with D tentatively TRBD1 (6 bases). CDR1 and CDR2 (germline): LNHDA, SQIVND (reference sequence). V was trimmed by 8 bases and J by 0 bases, leaving 16 bases between them. CDR3 length: 16 amino acids. The CDR3 DNA follows: TGTGCCAGTTCACCCGCCGGGACACCGAACACCGGGGAGCTGTTTTTT. It is translated as CASSPAGTPNTGELFF.

This clonotype has a handful of counts. The chain carries TRBV19 and TRBJ2-1; 7 bases line up with TRBD2. The trim removed 4 bases at V and 3 bases at J, leaving 15 bases unmatched. This CDR3 region has 18 residues. Germline CDR1 reads LNHDA; CDR2 reads SQIVND (reference sequence). The CDR3 loop reads CASSTLPTSVSIYNEQFF. The CDR3 DNA follows: TGTGCCAGTAGTACCCTTCCCACTAGCGTCTCAATCTACAATGAGCAGTTCTTC.

The chain is built from TRBV28 and TRBJ2-3, with 9 bases lining up with TRBD2. CDR1 and CDR2 from the germline V gene are MDHEN and SYDVKM. Trimming cost V 4 bases and J 0 bases; bases outside gene matches: 11. CDR3 length: 18 amino acids. CDR3 nucleotides: TGTGCCAGCAGTTCCTTTAGCGGGAGACCCTCTAGCACAGATACGCAGTATTTT. Its translation: CASSSFSGRPSSTDTQYF.

This chain joins TRBV2 and TRBJ1-5; D call uncertain. V lost 6 bases and J lost 1, with 7 bases in between. The germline V gene encodes CDR1 SNHLY and CDR2 FYNNEI. The CDR3 consists of 13 residues. The CDR3 DNA sequence: TGTGCCAGCAGCCAGGAAAGCAATCAGCCCCAGCATTTT. Translation gives CASSQESNQPQHF.

This clonotype is a singleton in its sample. V usage is TRBV2 and J usage is TRBJ1-5; no clear D gene. The CDR3 totals 13 residues. Germline loops: CDR1 SNHLY, CDR2 FYNNEI. This CDR3 reads CVGSVGREQPQHF. In DNA form, the CDR3 reads TGTGTCGGCTCCGTGGGGAGGGAACAGCCCCAGCATTTT.

This clonotype came up a few times. The V call is TRBV14, the J call TRBJ2-5, with D perhaps TRBD1 (6 bases). Germline V CDR1 and CDR2: SGHDN, FVKESK. The CDR3 sequence is 16 residues long. V lost 4 bases to trimming and J lost 4 bases, with 19 bases between them. The CDR3, as DNA: TGTGCCAGCAGCCCAGAATGGGACACCTTGGGAGAGACCCAGTACTTC. Translated: CASSPEWDTLGETQYF.

This clonotype is judged medium-sized (0.01 to 0.1%). The chain is built from TRBV20-1 and TRBJ2-7; tentative D call: TRBD1 (6 bases). Trimming pared 3 bases from V and 4 bases from J, leaving 10 bases between. CDR1 and CDR2 from the germline V gene are DFQATT and SNEGSKA (reference sequence). The CDR3 contains 12 residues. The CDR3 spells CSARTGIYEQYF. In DNA, the CDR3 is TGCAGTGCTAGGACAGGCATTTACGAGCAGTACTTC.

Of note for this clonotype: This may arise from a read error, as a much more abundant clone is one base away. The chain links TRBV15 to TRBJ2-2, with D hard to call. The CDR3 is 11 amino acids. CDR1 is LNHNV and CDR2 is YYDKDF in the germline V gene (reference sequence). Trimming cost V 7 bases and J 9 bases, with 9 bases left between them. The CDR3 bases are TGTGCCACCATGGTTGGCTGGGAGCTGTTTTTT. It encodes CATMVGWELFF.